What follows describes a single T cell receptor beta chain. The record originates from a study of blood T cell repertoires in COVID-19. Study overall: The United States, Italy and Spain were the sources of the acute and convalescent COVID-19 samples.

The authors' processing: Estimates of nucleated cell counts were drawn from the amplification of reference gene primers. Generated by immunoSEQ multiplex PCR, the TCRdb table keeps only in-frame clones and is missing some. The DNA was the basis for D and trimming; V, J and clone size are from that table. Here the sample spans about 260,000 clones, approximately 86% being singletons. Looked up from germline, CDR1 is MNHEY and CDR2 is SVGAGI. V was pared by 4 bases and J by 5 bases, with 10 bases of the junction left unmatched. This CDR3 contains 15 residues. This clonotype was sampled from a man aged 40-49 years who had recovered from COVID-19. This chain connects TRBV6-5 to TRBJ2-7, with 8 bases identical to TRBD1. The specimen sequenced was peripheral blood. This CDR3 is CASSFSGQGGHEQYF. The CDR3 nucleotides are TGTGCCAGCAGTTTTTCAGGACAGGGAGGCCACGAGCAGTACTTC.